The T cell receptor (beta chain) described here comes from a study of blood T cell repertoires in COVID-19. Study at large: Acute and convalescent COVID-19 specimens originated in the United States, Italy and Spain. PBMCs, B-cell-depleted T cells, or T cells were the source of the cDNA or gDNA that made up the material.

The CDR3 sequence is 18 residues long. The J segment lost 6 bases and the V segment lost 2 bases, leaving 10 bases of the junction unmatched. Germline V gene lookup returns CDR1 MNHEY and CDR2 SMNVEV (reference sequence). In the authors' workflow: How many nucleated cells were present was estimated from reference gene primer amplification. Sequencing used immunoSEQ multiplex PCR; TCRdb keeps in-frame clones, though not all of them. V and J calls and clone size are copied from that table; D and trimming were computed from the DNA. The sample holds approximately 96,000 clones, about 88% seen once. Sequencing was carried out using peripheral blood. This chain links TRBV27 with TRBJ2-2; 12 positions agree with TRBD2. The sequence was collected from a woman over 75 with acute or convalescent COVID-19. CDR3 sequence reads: CASSLTLLAGGSAGELFF. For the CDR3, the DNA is TGTGCCAGCAGTTTAACCCTACTAGCGGGAGGATCGGCCGGGGAGCTGTTTTTT.